These T cell receptor beta chains were read from a single sample in a study of cytomegalovirus exposure and HLA in healthy donors. Method: immunoSEQ multiplex PCR; TCRdb's copy keeps in-frame clones and lacks some. There are some 76,000 clones in the sample, with about 5% held by the top ten. The sequenced material came from PBMCs. The receptors stem from a man aged 40-50 years in good health and CMV-seronegative. Both conserved end residues are part of each CDR3. D genes are given only for firm matches. Clone size, where shown, is once, few, many, or a class for clones that have expanded.

D gene | clone size | J gene | V gene | CDR3 DNA | CDR3 protein
- | - | TRBJ1-2 | TRBV30 | TGTGCCTGGAGAACTCCGAGCGGCGGCTACACCTTC | CAWRTPSGGYTF
- | - | TRBJ2-2 | TRBV5-1 | TGCGCCAGCAGCTTGGTTGCCGGGAACACCGGGGAGCTGTTTTTT | CASSLVAGNTGELFF
TRBD2 | - | TRBJ2-3 | TRBV5-1 | TGCGCCAGCAGCTTGGATCCGGGGGGAACAGATACGCAGTATTTT | CASSLDPGGTDTQYF
TRBD1 | - | TRBJ1-3 | TRBV5-1 | TGCGCCAGCAGCCTACTTGGGACAGACCGCCAATTCTCTGGAAACACCATATATTTT | CASSLLGTDRQFSGNTIYF
TRBD1 | - | TRBJ1-1 | TRBV6-6 | TGTGCCAGCACTCTAACTACGGGACAGACGAACACTGAAGCTTTCTTT | CASTLTTGQTNTEAFF
- | - | TRBJ2-2 | TRBV6-5 | TGTGCCAGCAGTTACTCGCGGCAGACCGGGGAGCTGTTTTTT | CASSYSRQTGELFF
TRBD2 | - | TRBJ2-3 | TRBV7-4 | TGTGCCAGCAGCTTATGGGGACTAGCGAACAGCACAGATACGCAGTATTTT | CASSLWGLANSTDTQYF
- | - | TRBJ1-1 | TRBV7-2 | TGTGCCAGCAGCGCCGGGGGTGGGTCCGTGCGGAACACTGAAGCTTTCTTT | CASSAGGGSVRNTEAFF
- | - | TRBJ2-1 | TRBV10-1 | TGCGCCAGCAGTGACAGTCTAGGCCATGAGCAGTTCTTC | CASSDSLGHEQFF
TRBD1 | - | TRBJ2-1 | TRBV18 | TGTGCCAGCTCACCCCTCGGACAGGGCGTCTCCTCCTACAATGAGCAGTTCTTC | CASSPLGQGVSSYNEQFF
- | - | TRBJ1-1 | TRBV6-5 | TGTGCCAGCGTACCCACCGGGGGGGTCCCTGAAGCTTTCTTT | CASVPTGGVPEAFF
- | - | TRBJ1-5 | TRBV27 | TGTGCCAGCAGCGCGATCCCCAGGGGCTACAATCAGCCCCAGCATTTT | CASSAIPRGYNQPQHF
- | - | TRBJ2-1 | TRBV7-2 | TGTGCCAGCAGCTTATTCGCCTTCCGGTCATACAATGAGCAGTTCTTC | CASSLFAFRSYNEQFF
- | - | TRBJ2-3 | TRBV9 | TGTGCCAGCAGCGTGGGGGGGCGTCCAGATACGCAGTATTTT | CASSVGGRPDTQYF
- | - | TRBJ2-7 | TRBV6-4 | TGTGCCAGCAGTGACTCCGGGGGACAGACAAGCTCCTACGAGCAGTACTTC | CASSDSGGQTSSYEQYF
- | - | TRBJ1-1 | TRBV5-4 | TGTGCCAGCAGCTTGGGTCAGGTTAACACTGAAGCTTTCTTT | CASSLGQVNTEAFF
- | - | TRBJ2-5 | TRBV5-5 | TGTGCCAGCAGCGTCTCAGTCCCCCAAGAGACCCAGTACTTC | CASSVSVPQETQYF
- | - | TRBJ2-7 | TRBV28 | TGTGCCAGCAGTTTCCCCCGCGGTAGCCGGTACGAGCAGTACTTC | CASSFPRGSRYEQYF
- | - | TRBJ2-7 | TRBV6-1 | TGTGCCAGCAGTGACGCCTACGAGCAGTACTTC | CASSDAYEQYF
- | - | TRBJ2-7 | TRBV5-6 | TGTGCCAGCAGCTCCGTCGGGAACTACGAGCAGTACTTC | CASSSVGNYEQYF
- | - | TRBJ1-5 | TRBV10-3 | TGTGCCATCAGTGAGTCGGAGGGTCGCAATCAGCCCCAGCATTTT | CAISESEGRNQPQHF
TRBD2 | - | TRBJ2-2 | TRBV19 | TGTGCCAGTAGGCGCCTAGCGGGGGGCACGAACACCGGGGAGCTGTTTTTT | CASRRLAGGTNTGELFF
- | - | TRBJ1-2 | TRBV7-9 | TGTGCCGGCTACAGGCTGAACTATGGCTACACCTTC | CAGYRLNYGYTF
- | - | TRBJ2-5 | TRBV5-1 | TGCGCCAGCAGCCAGGGGAGAGGGCAAGAGACCCAGTACTTC | CASSQGRGQETQYF
- | - | TRBJ2-6 | TRBV7-8 | TGTGCCAGCAGCATCGCTGGGGCCAACGTCCTGACTTTC | CASSIAGANVLTF
- | - | TRBJ1-1 | TRBV5-6 | TGTGCCAGCAGCTTGTTTACCCGCAGGGGAAACACTGAAGCTTTCTTT | CASSLFTRRGNTEAFF
- | - | TRBJ2-7 | TRBV10-2 | TGCGCCAGCAGTGAGGGCGGCTACTACGAGCAGTACTTC | CASSEGGYYEQYF
TRBD1 | - | TRBJ2-7 | TRBV28 | TGTGCCAGCAGTTGGTTGACAGGGGGCCTATACGAGCAGTACTTC | CASSWLTGGLYEQYF
TRBD2 | - | TRBJ2-2 | TRBV6-6 | TGTGCCAGCAGTTACTCGGGCGGGAGGGCGACCGGGGAGCTGTTTTTT | CASSYSGGRATGELFF
- | - | TRBJ2-6 | TRBV18 | TGTGCCAGCTCACCGGAATACAGCTCTGGGGCCAACGTCCTGACTTTC | CASSPEYSSGANVLTF
TRBD2 | - | TRBJ2-1 | TRBV5-6 | TGTGCCAGCACCGTCCTCAGGGACTATCAGTTCTTC | CASTVLRDYQFF
- | - | TRBJ2-1 | TRBV30 | TGTGCCTGGAGTGTCGGACAGAACTACAATGAGCAGTTCTTC | CAWSVGQNYNEQFF
- | - | TRBJ1-2 | TRBV11-2 | TGTGCCAGCAGCTTATCTCCTGGTGGACACCCAAAGGGCTACACCTTC | CASSLSPGGHPKGYTF
- | - | TRBJ2-5 | TRBV10-2 | TGCGCCAGCAGTGAGTCAGGAGGGACCTGGTCGACCCAGTACTTC | CASSESGGTWSTQYF
- | - | TRBJ2-2 | TRBV9 | TGTGCCAGCAGCGTAGGGCCTGGGGGCGGTACCGGGGAGCTGTTTTTT | CASSVGPGGGTGELFF
- | - | TRBJ2-1 | TRBV5-4 | TGTGCCAGCAGCTCCTCAGGTCTCGCCTACAATGAGCAGTTCTTC | CASSSSGLAYNEQFF
- | - | TRBJ2-7 | TRBV27 | TGTGCCAGCAGACTTACAGGGATTGGCGAGCAGTACTTC | CASRLTGIGEQYF
TRBD1 | - | TRBJ2-7 | TRBV7-8 | TGTGCCAGCAGCTTAGGGGGGACAGAAACCTACGAGCAGTACTTC | CASSLGGTETYEQYF
- | - | TRBJ1-1 | TRBV7-8 | TGTGCCAGCAGCTTGCCCAGGAACACTGAAGCTTTCTTT | CASSLPRNTEAFF
- | - | TRBJ2-7 | TRBV7-2 | TGTGCCAGCAGCTTAGCTAGCGGATTATACGAGCAGTACTTC | CASSLASGLYEQYF
TRBD1 | - | TRBJ1-5 | TRBV30 | TGTGCCTGGAGCTCCGGACAGGGGGCGAGTCAGCCCCAGCATTTT | CAWSSGQGASQPQHF
TRBD2 | - | TRBJ2-1 | TRBV5-5 | TGTGCCAGCAGCCAAGCTGGGGGGGGGAATGAGCAGTTCTTC | CASSQAGGGNEQFF
- | - | TRBJ2-7 | TRBV29-1 | TGCAGCGTTGTCCCAGGGCTTAGCTCCTACGAGCAGTACTTC | CSVVPGLSSYEQYF
- | - | TRBJ1-2 | TRBV7-8 | TGTGCCAGCAGCTTCGACAGGCTAGGGGGCTACACCTTC | CASSFDRLGGYTF
TRBD1 | - | TRBJ1-2 | TRBV6-6 | TGTGCCAGCAGTCCCACAGGGGGCTTGCGCGGCTACACCTTC | CASSPTGGLRGYTF
TRBD1 | - | TRBJ1-2 | TRBV4-3 | TGCGCCAGCAGCCGAGACGTCGGACAGGGAGGAGATGGCTACACCTTC | CASSRDVGQGGDGYTF
- | - | TRBJ1-4 | TRBV19 | TGTGCCAGTAGTAGGACAGCAACTAATGAAAAACTGTTTTTT | CASSRTATNEKLFF
- | medium-sized | TRBJ1-1 | TRBV6-5 | TGTGCCAGCAGTTATCCCGGACGGGGGAGCACTGAAGCTTTCTTT | CASSYPGRGSTEAFF
- | - | TRBJ1-2 | TRBV13 | TGTGCCAGCAGCTCTGGGAGGGCGGGTGGCTACACCTTC | CASSSGRAGGYTF